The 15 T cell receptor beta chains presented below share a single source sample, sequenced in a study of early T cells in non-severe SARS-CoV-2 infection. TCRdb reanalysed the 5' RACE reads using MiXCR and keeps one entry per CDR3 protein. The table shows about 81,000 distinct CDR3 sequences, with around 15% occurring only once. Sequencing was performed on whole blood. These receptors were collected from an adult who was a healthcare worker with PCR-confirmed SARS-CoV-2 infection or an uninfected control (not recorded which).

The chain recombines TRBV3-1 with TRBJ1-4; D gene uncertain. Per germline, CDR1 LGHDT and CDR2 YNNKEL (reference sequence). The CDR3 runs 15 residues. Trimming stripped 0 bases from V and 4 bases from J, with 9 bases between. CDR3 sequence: CASSQEARSNEKLFF. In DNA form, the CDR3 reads TGTGCCAGCAGCCAAGAAGCCAGGAGTAATGAAAAACTGTTTTTT. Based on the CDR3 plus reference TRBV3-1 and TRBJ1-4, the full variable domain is DTAVSQTPKYLVTQMGNDKSIKCEQNLGHDTMYWYKQDSKKFLKIMFSYNNKELIINETVPNRFSPKSPDKAHLNLHINSLELGDSAVYFCASSQEARSNEKLFFGSGTQLSVL.

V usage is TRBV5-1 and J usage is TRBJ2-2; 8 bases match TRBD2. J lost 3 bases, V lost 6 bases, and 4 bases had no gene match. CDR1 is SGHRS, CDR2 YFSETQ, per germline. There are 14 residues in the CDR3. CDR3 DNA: TGCGCCAGCACCCAGCGGGGGTACACCGGGGAGCTGTTTTTT. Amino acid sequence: CASTQRGYTGELFF.

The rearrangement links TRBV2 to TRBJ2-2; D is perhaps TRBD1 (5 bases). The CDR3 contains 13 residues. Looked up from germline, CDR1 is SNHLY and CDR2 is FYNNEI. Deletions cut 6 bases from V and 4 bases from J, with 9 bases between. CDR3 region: CASRADITGELFF. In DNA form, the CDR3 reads TGTGCCAGCAGGGCGGACATCACCGGGGAGCTGTTTTTT. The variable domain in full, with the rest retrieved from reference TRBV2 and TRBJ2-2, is EPEVTQTPSHQVTQMGQEVILRCVPISNHLYFYWYRQILGQKVEFLVSFYNNEISEKSEIFDDQFSVERPDGSNFTLKIRSTKLEDSAMYFCASRADITGELFFGEGSRLTVL.

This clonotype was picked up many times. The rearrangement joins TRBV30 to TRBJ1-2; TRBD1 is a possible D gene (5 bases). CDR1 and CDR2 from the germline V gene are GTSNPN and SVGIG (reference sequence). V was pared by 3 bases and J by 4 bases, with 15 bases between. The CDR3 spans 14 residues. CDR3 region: CAWRAGNPPYGYTF. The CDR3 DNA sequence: TGTGCCTGGAGAGCAGGGAACCCCCCCTATGGCTACACCTTC.

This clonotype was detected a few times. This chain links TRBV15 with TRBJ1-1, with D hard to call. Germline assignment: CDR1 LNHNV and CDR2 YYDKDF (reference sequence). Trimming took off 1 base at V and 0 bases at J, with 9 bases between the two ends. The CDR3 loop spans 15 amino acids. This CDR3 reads CATSRGRPLNTEAFF. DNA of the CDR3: TGTGCCACCAGCAGAGGTCGTCCGCTGAACACTGAAGCTTTCTTT.

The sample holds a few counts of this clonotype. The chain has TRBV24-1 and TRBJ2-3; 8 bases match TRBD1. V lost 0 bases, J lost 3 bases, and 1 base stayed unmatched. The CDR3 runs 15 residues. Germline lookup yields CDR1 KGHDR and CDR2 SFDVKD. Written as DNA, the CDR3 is TGTGCCACCAGTGATTTGGGACAGGGAACAGATACGCAGTATTTT. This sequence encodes CATSDLGQGTDTQYF.

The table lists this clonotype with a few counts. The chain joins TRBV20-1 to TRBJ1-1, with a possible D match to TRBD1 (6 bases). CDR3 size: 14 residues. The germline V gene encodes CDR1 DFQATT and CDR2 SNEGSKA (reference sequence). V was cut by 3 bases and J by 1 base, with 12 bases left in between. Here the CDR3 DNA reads TGCAGTGCTAGTTCGGGGGCACGGAACACTGAAGCTTTCTTT. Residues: CSASSGARNTEAFF.

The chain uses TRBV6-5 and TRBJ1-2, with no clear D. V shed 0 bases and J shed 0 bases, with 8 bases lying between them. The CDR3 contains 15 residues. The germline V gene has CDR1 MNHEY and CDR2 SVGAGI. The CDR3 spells CASSYSKGTNYGYTF. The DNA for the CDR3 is TGTGCCAGCAGTTACTCGAAAGGGACTAACTATGGCTACACCTTC.

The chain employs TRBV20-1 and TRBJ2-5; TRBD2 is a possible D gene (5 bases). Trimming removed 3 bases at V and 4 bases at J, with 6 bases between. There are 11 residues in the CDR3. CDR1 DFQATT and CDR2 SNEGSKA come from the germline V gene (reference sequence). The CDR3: CSASGVETQYF. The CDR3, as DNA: TGCAGTGCTAGCGGGGTAGAGACCCAGTACTTC.

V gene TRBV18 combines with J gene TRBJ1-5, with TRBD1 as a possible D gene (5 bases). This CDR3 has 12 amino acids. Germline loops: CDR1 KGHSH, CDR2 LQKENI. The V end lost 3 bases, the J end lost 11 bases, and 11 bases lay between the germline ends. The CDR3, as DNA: TGTGCCAGCTCACCGACCGGAGGGGCCCAGCATTTT. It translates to CASSPTGGAQHF. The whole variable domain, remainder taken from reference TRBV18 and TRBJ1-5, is NAGVMQNPRHLVRRRGQEARLRCSPMKGHSHVYWYRQLPEEGLKFMVYLQKENIIDESGMPKERFSAEFPKEGPSILRIQQVVRGDSAAYFCASSPTGGAQHFGDGTRLSIL.

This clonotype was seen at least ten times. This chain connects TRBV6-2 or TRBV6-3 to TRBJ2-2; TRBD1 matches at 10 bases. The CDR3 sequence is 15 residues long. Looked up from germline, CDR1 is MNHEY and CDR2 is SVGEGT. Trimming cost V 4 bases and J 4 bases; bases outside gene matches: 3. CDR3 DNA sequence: TGTGCCAGCAGTTCTGGGACAGGGGTCACCGGGGAGCTGTTTTTT. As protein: CASSSGTGVTGELFF.

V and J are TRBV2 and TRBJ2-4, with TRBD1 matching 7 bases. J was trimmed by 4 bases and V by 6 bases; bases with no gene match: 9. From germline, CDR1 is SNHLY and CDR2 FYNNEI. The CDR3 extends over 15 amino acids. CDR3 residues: CASRIPGTAKNIQYF. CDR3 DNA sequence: TGTGCCAGCAGGATTCCCGGGACAGCTAAAAACATTCAGTACTTC.

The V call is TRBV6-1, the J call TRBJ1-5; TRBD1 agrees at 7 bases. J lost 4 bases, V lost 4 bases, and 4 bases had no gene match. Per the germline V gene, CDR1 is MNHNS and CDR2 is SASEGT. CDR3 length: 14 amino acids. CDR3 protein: CASSGGQSNQPQHF. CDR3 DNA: TGTGCCAGCAGTGGGGGACAGTCAAATCAGCCCCAGCATTTT.

CDR3 nucleotide sequence: TGTGCCAGCAATAGGAACACTGAAGCTTTCTTT. Its translation: CASNRNTEAFF. The chain employs TRBV28 and TRBJ1-1; D not certain. The CDR3 has 11 residues. Germline-derived CDR1 and CDR2 are MDHEN and SYDVKM. The V and J ends lost 7 bases and 1 base respectively, with 4 bases between them.

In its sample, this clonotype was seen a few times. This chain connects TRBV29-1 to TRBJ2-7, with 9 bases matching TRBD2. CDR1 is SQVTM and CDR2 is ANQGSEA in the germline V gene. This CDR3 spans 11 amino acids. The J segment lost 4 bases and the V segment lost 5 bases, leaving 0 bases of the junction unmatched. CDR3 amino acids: CSVLAGYEQYF. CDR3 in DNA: TGCAGCGTTCTAGCGGGGTACGAGCAGTACTTC.